One and the same sample provided the 25 T cell receptor beta chains below, sequenced in a study of CD8 T cells in ankylosing spondylitis (dated by TCRdb to between 2016 and 2019). Library generation was performed with 5' RACE. The run used an Illumina HiSeq 2500. TCRdb itself trimmed the public reads at Q25 with fastp, ran MiXCR and retained productive beta chains. Merged by CDR3 protein, the rows form single entries marked with the most common genes and DNA. This sample holds around 330,000 distinct CDR3 sequences; approximately 10% were observed only once. Around 10% of the sample lies in the top ten. The sample consisted of blood, either unsorted or a sorted T cell fraction (not recorded which). The receptors stem from a female donor with ankylosing spondylitis or in good health (not recorded which).

This clonotype was seen many times. V gene TRBV11-2 combines with J gene TRBJ2-1; D is perhaps TRBD1 (6 bases). The CDR3 sequence is 13 residues long. Germline values: CDR1 SGHAT, CDR2 FQNNGV. The ends were cut back, 6 bases at V and 10 bases at J, with 16 bases in the middle. CDR3 nucleotides: TGTGCCAGCAGTCAACGGACAGTTAGCGAGCAGTTCTTC. Amino acids: CASSQRTVSEQFF.

The chain employs TRBV20-1 and TRBJ2-1; TRBD1 is a possible D gene (6 bases). Germline V CDR1 and CDR2: DFQATT, SNEGSKA (reference sequence). V was shortened by 4 bases and J by 8 bases, with 18 bases between the two germline ends. The CDR3 is 14 residues long. CDR3 residues: CSAIMGANGDEQFF. The CDR3 DNA reads as TGCAGTGCTATTATGGGGGCCAACGGCGATGAGCAGTTCTTC.

This clonotype was counted many times. The chain couples TRBV12-3 or TRBV12-4 to TRBJ2-5; 7 bases agree with TRBD1. The CDR3 is made up of 14 amino acids. Germline trimming cut 3 bases from V and 1 base from J; bases unmatched to any gene: 2. Here the CDR3 reads CASSLGQLQETQYF. The CDR3 DNA is TGTGCCAGCAGTTTGGGACAGCTCCAAGAGACCCAGTACTTC.

Turning to this clonotype: Germline is not matched at one junction end, which may reflect a read error. V is TRBV7-9 and J is TRBJ2-7; D is ambiguous. The CDR3 totals 13 residues. The V gene's germline CDR1 is SEHNR and CDR2 FQNEAQ (reference sequence). DNA for the CDR3: TGTGTCAGCAGTAGTCCATGTGGCTACGAGCAGTACTTC. It is translated as CVSSSPCGYEQYF.

J is TRBJ2-7 and V is TRBV5-6; 8 nucleotides line up with TRBD2. Germline V gene lookup returns CDR1 SGHDT and CDR2 YYEEEE. J lost 6 bases, V lost 0 bases, and 2 bases had no gene match. This CDR3 has 13 amino acids. The CDR3 DNA follows: TGTGCCAGCAGCTTGGGGACTAGCATCGAGCAGTACTTC. Its protein is CASSLGTSIEQYF. Drawing the rest from reference TRBV5-6 and TRBJ2-7, the complete variable domain is DAGVTQSPTHLIKTRGQQVTLRCSPKSGHDTVSWYQQALGQGPQFIFQYYEEEERQRGNFPDRFSGHQFPNYSSELNVNALLLGDSALYLCASSLGTSIEQYFGPGTRLTVT.

In this sample, this clonotype turned up many times. The V and J genes are TRBV5-1 and TRBJ1-6; D ambiguous. Germline assignment: CDR1 SGHRS and CDR2 YFSETQ. Trimming removed 0 bases at V and 5 bases at J, with 6 bases between. The CDR3 has 14 residues. The CDR3: CASSLEHNNSPLHF. CDR3 nucleotides: TGCGCCAGCAGCTTGGAACACAATAATTCACCCCTCCACTTT.

There are many counts of this clonotype. The V and J genes are TRBV28 and TRBJ1-5, with 11 positions matching TRBD1. J was trimmed by 2 bases and V by 1 base; bases with no gene match: 7. Per the germline V gene, CDR1 is MDHEN and CDR2 is SYDVKM. The CDR3 runs to 18 residues. The CDR3 DNA reads as TGTGCCAGCAGTTTATCAGGACAGGGGGCGTGGGGCAATCAGCCCCAGCATTTT. This gives the protein CASSLSGQGAWGNQPQHF.

As regards this clonotype: A single base separates this from a much larger clone, so it may be a read error. The chain joins TRBV20-1 to TRBJ2-7; 12 bases align to TRBD2. Germline V gives CDR1 DFQATT, CDR2 SNEGSKA (reference sequence). The CDR3 totals 17 residues. CDR3 amino acids: CSAPGLAGGPSSYEPYF. The CDR3 DNA follows: TGCAGTGCTCCCGGGCTAGCGGGAGGGCCCAGCTCCTACGAGCCGTACTTC.

This clonotype was picked up a small number of times. At one of its ends the junction is not consistent with the germline gene, which may arise from a read error. The chain joins TRBV12-3 or TRBV12-4 to TRBJ2-7; D might be TRBD2 (5 bases). CDR3 length: 13 amino acids. CDR3 sequence: CASSHYREASGNF. The CDR3 DNA follows: TGTGCCAGCAGTCACTACCGGGAAGCCTCTGGCAACTTC.

This clonotype was counted ten times or more. This chain joins TRBV20-1 and TRBJ1-2; 7 positions match TRBD1. J gave up 5 bases and V 8 bases, and 8 bases lay outside the gene matches. Germline values: CDR1 DFQATT, CDR2 SNEGSKA (reference sequence). CDR3 length: 12 residues. CDR3 DNA sequence: TGCAGTAAACCACAGGGGTTTTATGGCTACACCTTC. Protein product: CSKPQGFYGYTF.

The J gene is TRBJ2-3, the V gene TRBV28; no reliable D call. The CDR3 loop spans 13 amino acids. CDR1 is MDHEN, CDR2 SYDVKM, per germline. Trimming left V 5 bases short and J 6 bases short, with 12 bases between. CDR3: CASSPGGVDTQYF. DNA for the CDR3: TGTGCCAGCAGTCCGGGTGGTGTGGATACGCAGTATTTT.

This clonotype showed up just a few times. The chain recombines TRBV7-2 with TRBJ1-6, with D perhaps TRBD1 (6 bases). The germline V gene has CDR1 SGHTA and CDR2 FQGNSA. V was pared by 0 bases and J by 13 bases, with 7 bases between. This CDR3 has 12 amino acids. CDR3 sequence (DNA): TGTGCCAGCAGCTTAGCCAGGGGCCCCCTCCACTTT. It yields the protein CASSLARGPLHF.

This clonotype occurred many times. The chain is built from TRBV20-1 and TRBJ2-7; 10 bases line up with TRBD1. Trimming at V came to 3 bases and at J to 6 bases, leaving 5 bases not matched to a gene. The CDR3 contains 13 residues. Germline V gives CDR1 DFQATT, CDR2 SNEGSKA (reference sequence). The CDR3 spells CSASWDRGREQYF. The CDR3 nucleotides are TGCAGTGCTAGCTGGGACAGGGGACGCGAGCAGTACTTC.

Here the CDR3 reads CASSSQGALETQYF. CDR3 nucleotides: TGCGCCAGCAGCTCACAGGGGGCGTTGGAGACCCAGTACTTC. The chain couples TRBV5-1 to TRBJ2-5, with 9 bases aligning to TRBD1. V lost 3 bases and J lost 5; bases outside the gene matches: 5. CDR1 and CDR2 from the germline V gene are SGHRS and YFSETQ. This CDR3 spans 14 amino acids.

This clonotype is a singleton in its sample. The chain joins TRBV7-9 to TRBJ2-7, with 10 bases aligning to TRBD2. CDR3 length: 15 residues. The trim removed 6 bases at V and 4 bases at J, leaving 9 bases unmatched. The germline V gene encodes CDR1 SEHNR and CDR2 FQNEAQ (reference sequence). The CDR3 sequence is CASSSSGRALYEQYF. CDR3 DNA sequence: TGTGCCAGCAGTTCCAGCGGGAGGGCCTTGTACGAGCAGTACTTC.

A single count supports this clonotype. A much larger clone differs from this one at a single base, so this may be a read error. The chain combines TRBV4-2 with TRBJ2-1; D possibly uses TRBD1 or TRBD2 (5 bases each). Germline V gives CDR1 LGHNA, CDR2 YNFKEQ. CDR3 length: 15 amino acids. Trimming cost V 4 bases and J 7 bases, with 17 bases left between them. CDR3 coding DNA: TGTGCCAGCAGCCGGGCCGGGATCCGACAGAATGAGCAGTTCTTC. It yields the protein CASSRAGIRQNEQFF.

This clonotype was seen repeatedly, ten times or more. The V gene is TRBV20-1, the J gene TRBJ1-1, with 11 bases identical to TRBD1. Germline CDR1 and CDR2: DFQATT and SNEGSKA (reference sequence). CDR3 length: 15 amino acids. The V and J ends lost 6 bases and 6 bases, in that order; junction bases with no gene match: 12. The CDR3 reads CSASRTGGFRAEAFF. DNA of the CDR3: TGCAGTGCCTCTCGGACAGGGGGCTTTCGTGCTGAAGCTTTCTTT.

A few counts support this clonotype. This rearrangement joins TRBV20-1 to TRBJ2-7, with 11 positions matching TRBD1. The CDR3 is made up of 14 amino acids. Germline V gene data show CDR1 as DFQATT and CDR2 as SNEGSKA (reference sequence). V trimming: 5 bases; J trimming: 4 bases; junction bases outside the gene matches: 7. CDR3 region: CSAEGGQGEYEQYF. As DNA, the CDR3 is TGCAGTGCTGAGGGGGGACAGGGGGAATACGAGCAGTACTTC.

For this clonotype: This may be a read error, as it is one base from a much larger clone. The chain couples TRBV5-6 to TRBJ2-4, with a tentative D call TRBD1 (5 bases). The germline gives CDR1 SGHDT, CDR2 YYEEEE. The CDR3 totals 14 residues. The CDR3 loop reads CASSFQGTKNSQYF. Here the CDR3 DNA reads TGTGCCAGCAGCTTCCAGGGAACCAAAAACAGTCAGTACTTC.

This clonotype occurred many times. CDR3 amino acids: CASSWMYGSTDTQYF. The CDR3 DNA follows: TGTGCCAGCAGCTGGATGTACGGATCCACAGATACGCAGTATTTT. The chain couples TRBV5-5 to TRBJ2-3, with unresolved D. V lost 3 bases and J lost 2, with 13 bases in between. This CDR3 comprises 15 residues. Germline V gene data show CDR1 as SGHKS and CDR2 as YYEKEE (reference sequence).

As regards this clonotype: A read error may be the cause here, since a much bigger clone is one base away. This chain links TRBV10-3 with TRBJ1-5, with TRBD1 identical over 8 bases. Germline V gene data show CDR1 as ENHRY and CDR2 as SYGVKD. CDR3 size: 13 residues. Trimming at V came to 6 bases and at J to 7 bases, leaving 5 bases not matched to a gene. The DNA of the CDR3 is TGTGCCATCAGACAGGGGGTTGGGCAGCCCCAGCATTTT. Protein product: CAIRQGVGQPQHF.

Note on this clonotype: This likely comes from a read error, as the CDR3 has no conserved phenylalanine or tryptophan at its end. The rearrangement joins TRBV5-1 to TRBJ2-7; D ambiguous. Per germline, CDR1 SGHRS and CDR2 YFSETQ. V gave up 4 bases and J gave up 0 bases, with 2 bases separating them. CDR3 length equals 11 residues. CDR3 protein: CASSPSYEQYI. CDR3 DNA: TGCGCCAGCAGCCCCTCCTACGAGCAGTACATC.

This clonotype was detected ten times or more. The chain joins TRBV5-6 to TRBJ2-1; D unclear. Trimming took 3 bases from V and 6 from J, leaving 16 bases between them. Looked up from germline, CDR1 is SGHDT and CDR2 is YYEEEE. CDR3 length equals 15 residues. CDR3 DNA: TGTGCCAGCAGCTCCCTTTCCGGGTGGACCAATGAGCAGTTCTTC. Its protein is CASSSLSGWTNEQFF.

This clonotype has at least ten counts. The V call is TRBV20-1, the J call TRBJ2-5, with TRBD2 matching over 9 bases. CDR1 and CDR2 from the germline V gene are DFQATT and SNEGSKA (reference sequence). The CDR3 runs 15 residues. The ends lost 4 bases at V and 4 bases at J; junction bases unmatched: 10. DNA of the CDR3: TGCAGTGCTACCAAAGCGGGGGGCGTCGGAGAGACCCAGTACTTC. Translating it yields CSATKAGGVGETQYF.

This clonotype was seen ten or more times. This chain joins TRBV20-1 and TRBJ1-2; 7 positions agree with TRBD1. Trimming cost V 1 base and J 8 bases; bases outside gene matches: 10. CDR1 is DFQATT and CDR2 is SNEGSKA in the germline V gene (reference sequence). The CDR3 is made up of 14 amino acids. The CDR3 DNA reads as TGCAGTGCTAGAGGAGACAGGGCTTTGGAAGGCTACACCTTC. As protein: CSARGDRALEGYTF.